This T cell receptor beta chain was identified during a study of T cell responses to AZD1222 COVID-19 vaccine. Study outcomes and limitations: Vaccine-associated CD4 TCRs ranged over spike, dominating at 160-218 and 743-854. Spike-specific TCR breadth rose after two AZD1222 doses, and depth rose as well. Just a handful of AZD1222 recipients were seropositive at baseline. Nearly half of the spike-specific TCRs reportedly recognize variant regions that carry no mutations.

Some clones are missing from TCRdb's copy, which holds only in-frame ones; the method was immunoSEQ multiplex PCR. The sample contains approximately 170,000 clones, roughly 89% of which appear only once. About this clone itself: Its antigen is as yet unknown.

V lost 0 bases and J lost 0, with 12 bases in between. The CDR3 has 17 residues. The germline V gene has CDR1 SGHRS and CDR2 YFSETQ. The chain joins TRBV5-1 to TRBJ1-4; D is unresolved. The material was peripheral blood, obtained 28 days after the second AZD1222 dose. This TCR was sampled from an adult who received the AZD1222 COVID-19 vaccine. CDR3 loop: CASSLGLGKATNEKLFF. The CDR3 nucleotides are TGCGCCAGCAGCTTGGGACTGGGGAAGGCAACTAATGAAAAACTGTTTTTT. Complete variable domain (other parts from reference TRBV5-1 and TRBJ1-4): KAGVTQTPRYLIKTRGQQVTLSCSPISGHRSVSWYQQTPGQGLQFLFEYFSETQRNKGNFPGRFSGRQFSNSRSEMNVSTLELGDSALYLCASSLGLGKATNEKLFFGSGTQLSVL.